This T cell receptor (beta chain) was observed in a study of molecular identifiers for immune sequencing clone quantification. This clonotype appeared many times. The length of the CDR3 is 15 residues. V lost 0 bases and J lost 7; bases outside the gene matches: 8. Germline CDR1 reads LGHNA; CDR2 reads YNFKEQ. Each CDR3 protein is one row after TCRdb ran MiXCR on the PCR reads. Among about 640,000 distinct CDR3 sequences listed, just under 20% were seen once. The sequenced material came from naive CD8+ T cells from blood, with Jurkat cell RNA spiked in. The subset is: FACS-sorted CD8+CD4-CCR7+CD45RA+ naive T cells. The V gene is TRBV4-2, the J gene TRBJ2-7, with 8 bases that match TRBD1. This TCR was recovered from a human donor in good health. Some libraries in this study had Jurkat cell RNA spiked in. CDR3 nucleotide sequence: TGTGCCAGCAGCCAAGATGCAGGGGGCGCGGGGGAGCAGTACTTC. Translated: CASSQDAGGAGEQYF.